The clone carrying this T cell receptor beta chain appeared a few times. Unique molecular identifiers were attached to individual cDNA molecules. A single record per CDR3 protein comes from TCRdb applying MiXCR to the 5' RACE reads. There are tens of thousands of distinct CDR3 sequences in the sample; about 12% occur only once, and over 6% lies in the top ten. The data are from a study of early T cells in non-severe SARS-CoV-2 infection. Study background: Chains were not paired, and sequencing was done on bulk RNA from unsorted whole blood.

The CDR3 has 20 amino acids. J gave up 1 base and V 5 bases, and 17 bases lay outside the gene matches. Germline CDR1 and CDR2: SGHVS and FNYEAQ. This clonotype was sampled from an adult who was a healthcare worker with PCR-confirmed SARS-CoV-2 infection or an uninfected control (not recorded which). Source material: whole blood. The chain carries TRBV7-6 and TRBJ2-2, with 9 bases that match TRBD1. CDR3 amino acids: CASSPSRTGEMVRNTGELFF. As DNA, the CDR3 is TGTGCCAGCAGCCCTTCGCGGACAGGGGAAATGGTTAGGAACACCGGGGAGCTGTTTTTT.